Presented here are 13 T cell receptor beta chains from one specimen sequenced in a study of control samples from healthy donors and cancer patients. Repertoires were generated with immunoSEQ multiplex PCR, while TCRdb's copy carries only in-frame clones and drops some. Of approximately 150,000 clones listed, 80% to 95% were seen once; the top ten hold 2% to 2.5%. The source material was blood. These receptors all stem from a woman aged 40 to 49 in good health.

There are a few counts of this clone. Other DNA sequences in this sample translate to the same CDR3. This chain connects TRBV9 to TRBJ1-6, with 8 nucleotides matching TRBD1. J lost 6 bases, V lost 0 bases, and 2 bases had no gene match. Per germline, CDR1 SGDLS and CDR2 YYNGEE. This CDR3 has 15 amino acids. CDR3 sequence (DNA): TGTGCCAGCAGCGTAGGTCAGGGGGCTAATTCACCCCTCCACTTT. The encoded protein is CASSVGQGANSPLHF.

The chain combines TRBV5-4 with TRBJ1-4, with TRBD1 as a possible D gene (5 bases). CDR3 length: 16 amino acids. Trimming stripped 0 bases from V and 5 bases from J, with 14 bases between. CDR1 is SGHNT and CDR2 is YYREEE in the germline V gene (reference sequence). Here the CDR3 reads CASSLAKEGRNEKLFF. As DNA, the CDR3 is TGTGCCAGCAGCTTGGCCAAGGAGGGGCGCAATGAAAAACTGTTTTTT.

In nucleotides, the CDR3 is TGTGCCAGCTCAGATCGTCGAGAATCACCCCTCCACTTT. Encoded protein: CASSDRRESPLHF. The chain uses TRBV18 and TRBJ1-6; D gene ambiguous. V was pared by 5 bases and J by 10 bases, with 12 bases between. CDR3 size: 13 residues. Germline assignment: CDR1 KGHSH and CDR2 LQKENI.

V and J are TRBV10-3 and TRBJ1-2, with D possibly being TRBD1 (5 bases). The CDR3 runs to 13 residues. Germline V gene sequence: CDR1 ENHRY, CDR2 SYGVKD. Trimming stripped 3 bases from V and 8 bases from J, with 13 bases between. The CDR3 sequence is CAISDVSGDGYTF. The CDR3, as DNA: TGTGCCATCAGTGATGTCTCCGGGGACGGCTACACCTTC.

This chain joins TRBV11-2 and TRBJ1-1; D is undetermined. V was clipped by 1 base and J by 5 bases, with 14 bases between them. From germline, CDR1 is SGHAT and CDR2 FQNNGV. The CDR3 runs 15 residues. The CDR3 coding sequence is TGTGCCAGCAGCTTAGGACGGTGGCAAGGGACTGAAGCTTTCTTT. Translation: CASSLGRWQGTEAFF.

About this clone itself: This sample also contains other DNA sequences that code for the same CDR3. The chain joins TRBV11-2 to TRBJ1-2; D is unresolved. Germline CDR1 SGHAT, CDR2 FQNNGV. Between the trimmed V and J ends, which lost 4 bases and 3 bases, there was a span of 3 bases. The length of the CDR3 is 11 residues. CDR3 sequence: CASSSHYGYTF. For the CDR3, the DNA is TGTGCCAGCAGCTCACACTATGGCTACACCTTC.

J is TRBJ2-7 and V is TRBV5-1; D remains unclear. V lost 5 bases, J lost 6 bases, and 24 bases lay in between. CDR3 length equals 16 residues. Germline V gene sequence: CDR1 SGHRS, CDR2 YFSETQ. The CDR3 spells CASRLVYGPSRSEQYF. CDR3 nucleotide sequence: TGCGCCAGCAGGCTCGTCTACGGACCCTCTCGGAGCGAGCAGTACTTC.

The chain combines TRBV7-9 with TRBJ2-3; 9 positions match TRBD2. The CDR3 runs to 13 residues. V trimming: 8 bases; J trimming: 5 bases; junction bases outside the gene matches: 5. Germline CDR1 is SEHNR and CDR2 is FQNEAQ (reference sequence). The CDR3 DNA follows: TGTGCCAGCGGCGGGGGGGAATTAGATACGCAGTATTTT. Protein sequence: CASGGGELDTQYF.

To note about this clone: A much larger clone sits a single nucleotide away, making a read error possible. The DNA of the CDR3 is TGTGTCAGCAGTGACTCGGGACTTAACACCGGGGAGCTGTTTTTT. It specifies CVSSDSGLNTGELFF. The rearrangement joins TRBV6-4 to TRBJ2-2; D may be TRBD2 (6 bases). The CDR3 has 15 amino acids. Germline CDR1 reads MRHNA; CDR2 reads SNTAGT.

V and J are TRBV3-1 (or the pseudogene TRBV3-2) and TRBJ1-5; D unclear. The germline V and J ends were trimmed by 2 bases and 7 bases, with 12 bases remaining between them. This CDR3 region has 14 residues. The V gene's germline CDR1 is LGHDT and CDR2 YNNKEL (reference sequence). CDR3 sequence reads: CASSQLGGEQPQHF. The DNA for the CDR3 is TGTGCCAGCAGCCAATTGGGAGGTGAACAGCCCCAGCATTTT.

The V call is TRBV5-6, the J call TRBJ1-5, with a possible D match to TRBD1 (5 bases). There are 12 residues in the CDR3. V was pared by 1 base and J by 15 bases, with 14 bases between. Germline values: CDR1 SGHDT, CDR2 YYEEEE. DNA of the CDR3: TGTGCCAGCAGCTTGCGTGGGACCGGATGGCATTTT. It translates to CASSLRGTGWHF.

This clone was found once. The V and J genes are TRBV5-8 and TRBJ2-2, with 8 bases identical to TRBD1. This CDR3 has 15 amino acids. V gave up 0 bases and J gave up 3 bases; unmatched junction bases: 1. Germline assignment: CDR1 SGHTS and CDR2 YDEGEE. The CDR3 DNA reads TGTGCCAGCAGCTTGGGGACAGGGTACACCGGGGAGCTGTTTTTT. As protein: CASSLGTGYTGELFF.

This rearrangement joins TRBV9 to TRBJ2-6; D is undetermined. CDR3 length equals 14 residues. V was cut by 2 bases and J by 2 bases, with 5 bases left in between. Germline lookup yields CDR1 SGDLS and CDR2 YYNGEE. The CDR3 DNA sequence: TGTGCCAGCAGCGTTCGGCCTGGGGCCAACGTCCTGACTTTC. This translates into CASSVRPGANVLTF.